This T cell receptor beta chain derives from a study of T cell repertoires and HLA-DP antigens. Some clones are missing from TCRdb's copy, which holds only in-frame ones; the method was immunoSEQ multiplex PCR. Here the sample spans around 100,000 clones, 80% to 95% being singletons. Details on this clone: Its antigen is as yet unknown.

V was clipped by 3 bases and J by 0 bases, with 14 bases between them. The CDR3 contains 16 residues. Germline CDR1 MNHEY, CDR2 SVGAGI. The material sequenced was CD4+ T cells from PBMCs. This clonotype was obtained from a young woman in good health and CMV-seronegative. The chain joins TRBV6-5 to TRBJ1-1; D might be TRBD1 (5 bases). The CDR3, as DNA: TGTGCCAGCAGTTATAACAGGAGAACCATGAACACTGAAGCTTTCTTT. Encoded protein: CASSYNRRTMNTEAFF.